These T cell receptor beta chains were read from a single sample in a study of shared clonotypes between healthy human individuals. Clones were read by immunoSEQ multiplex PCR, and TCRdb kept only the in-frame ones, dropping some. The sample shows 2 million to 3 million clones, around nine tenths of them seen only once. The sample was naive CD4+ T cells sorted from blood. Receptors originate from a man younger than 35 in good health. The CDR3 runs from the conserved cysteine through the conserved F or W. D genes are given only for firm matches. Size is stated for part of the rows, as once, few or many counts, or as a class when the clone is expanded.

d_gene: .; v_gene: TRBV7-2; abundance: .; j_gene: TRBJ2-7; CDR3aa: CASSVGGRGPYEQYF; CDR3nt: TGTGCCAGCAGCGTAGGCGGGCGGGGTCCATACGAGCAGTACTTC
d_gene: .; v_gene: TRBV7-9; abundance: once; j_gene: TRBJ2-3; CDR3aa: CASSLEMIRITDTQYF; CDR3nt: TGTGCCAGCAGCTTAGAGATGATACGGATCACAGATACGCAGTATTTT
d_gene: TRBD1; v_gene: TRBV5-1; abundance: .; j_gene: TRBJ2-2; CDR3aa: CASSLDRGTGELFF; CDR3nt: TGCGCCAGCAGCTTGGACAGGGGGACCGGGGAGCTGTTTTTT
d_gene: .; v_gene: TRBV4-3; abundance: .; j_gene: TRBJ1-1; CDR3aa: CASSRGRTEAFF; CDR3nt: TGCGCCAGCAGCCGGGGTCGGACTGAAGCTTTCTTT
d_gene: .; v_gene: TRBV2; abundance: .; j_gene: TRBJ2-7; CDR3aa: CASRAPPGLLSYEQYF; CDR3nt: TGTGCCAGCAGAGCCCCCCCCGGACTCCTCTCCTACGAGCAGTACTTC
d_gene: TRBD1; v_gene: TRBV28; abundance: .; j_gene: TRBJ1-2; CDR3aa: CASLVNPPRRTGGGYTF; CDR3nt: TGTGCCAGCTTAGTAAACCCCCCCCGAAGGACAGGGGGCGGCTACACCTTC
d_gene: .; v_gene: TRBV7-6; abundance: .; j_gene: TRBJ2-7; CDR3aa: CASSLVESSKFVEQYF; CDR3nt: TGTGCCAGCAGCTTAGTTGAATCCTCCAAATTTGTCGAGCAGTACTTC
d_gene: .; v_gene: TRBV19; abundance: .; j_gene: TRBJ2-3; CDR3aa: CASSLIGDTQYF; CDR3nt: TGTGCCAGTAGTCTAATAGGTGATACGCAGTATTTT
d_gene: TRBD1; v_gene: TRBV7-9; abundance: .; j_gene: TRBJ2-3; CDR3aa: CASRRSGTGATDTQYF; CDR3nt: TGTGCCAGCAGAAGATCCGGGACAGGGGCTACAGATACGCAGTATTTT
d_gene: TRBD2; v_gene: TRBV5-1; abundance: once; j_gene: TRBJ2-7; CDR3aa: CASSATSGLYEQYF; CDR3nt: TGCGCCAGCAGCGCTACTAGCGGACTCTACGAGCAGTACTTC
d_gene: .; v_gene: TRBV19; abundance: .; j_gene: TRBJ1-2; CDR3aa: CASSIVDGGRYGYTF; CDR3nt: TGTGCCAGTAGTATAGTTGACGGAGGAAGGTATGGCTACACCTTC
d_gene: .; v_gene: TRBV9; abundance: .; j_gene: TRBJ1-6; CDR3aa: CASSVEAGYTLHF; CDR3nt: TGTGCCAGCAGCGTAGAGGCAGGTTATACCCTCCACTTT
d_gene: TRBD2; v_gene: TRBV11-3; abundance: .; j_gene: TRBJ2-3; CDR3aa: CASSSGTKVPDTQYF; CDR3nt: TGTGCCAGCAGCTCCGGGACTAAGGTTCCAGATACGCAGTATTTT
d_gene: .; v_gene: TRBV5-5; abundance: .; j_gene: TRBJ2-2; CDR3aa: CASTPGRGATTGELFF; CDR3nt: TGTGCCAGCACCCCTGGGAGGGGGGCGACCACCGGGGAGCTGTTTTTT
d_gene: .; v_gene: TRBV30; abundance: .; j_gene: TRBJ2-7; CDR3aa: CAWSNLGGNEQYF; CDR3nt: TGTGCCTGGAGCAATCTGGGGGGAAACGAGCAGTACTTC
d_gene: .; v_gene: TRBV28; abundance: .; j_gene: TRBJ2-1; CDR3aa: CASSPPGLEQFF; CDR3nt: TGTGCCAGCAGTCCGCCGGGGCTTGAGCAGTTCTTC
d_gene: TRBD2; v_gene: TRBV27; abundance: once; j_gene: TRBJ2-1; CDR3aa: CASSRGVSYNEQFF; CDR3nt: TGTGCCAGCAGCCGGGGGGTCTCCTACAATGAGCAGTTCTTC
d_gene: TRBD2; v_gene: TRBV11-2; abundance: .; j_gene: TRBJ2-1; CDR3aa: CASSLGLAVNNEQFF; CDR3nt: TGTGCCAGCAGCTTGGGACTAGCGGTCAACAATGAGCAGTTCTTC
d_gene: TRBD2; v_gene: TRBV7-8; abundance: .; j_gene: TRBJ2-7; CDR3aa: CASSLGSTSGSTHEQYF; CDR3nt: TGTGCCAGCAGCTTAGGATCGACTAGCGGGAGTACCCACGAGCAGTACTTC
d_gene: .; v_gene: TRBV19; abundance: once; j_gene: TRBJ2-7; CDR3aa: CASSNPGTESSYEQYF; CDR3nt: TGTGCCAGTAGTAACCCCGGGACGGAGAGCTCCTACGAGCAGTACTTC
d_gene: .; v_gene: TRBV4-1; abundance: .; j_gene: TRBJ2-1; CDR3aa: CASSQDAVPRTDNEQFF; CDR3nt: TGCGCCAGCAGCCAAGATGCCGTTCCCAGGACCGACAATGAGCAGTTCTTC
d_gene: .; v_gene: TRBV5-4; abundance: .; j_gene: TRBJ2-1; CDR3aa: CASSLGSAYEQFF; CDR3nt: TGTGCCAGCAGCTTGGGTAGCGCCTATGAGCAGTTCTTC
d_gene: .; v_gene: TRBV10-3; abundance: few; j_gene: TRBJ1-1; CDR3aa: CAIRDSPNTEAFF; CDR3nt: TGTGCCATCAGGGACAGTCCGAACACTGAAGCTTTCTTT
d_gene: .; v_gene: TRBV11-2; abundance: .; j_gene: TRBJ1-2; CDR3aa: CASSLDWGDGDRSGYTF; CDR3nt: TGTGCCAGCAGCTTAGATTGGGGGGACGGAGATAGGAGTGGCTACACCTTC
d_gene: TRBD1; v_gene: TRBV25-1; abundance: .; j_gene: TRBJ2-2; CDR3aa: CASSESTGAGGELFF; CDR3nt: TGTGCCAGCAGTGAATCGACAGGGGCCGGCGGGGAGCTGTTTTTT
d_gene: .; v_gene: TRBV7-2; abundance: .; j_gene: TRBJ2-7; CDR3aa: CASSLALSLTYEQYF; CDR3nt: TGTGCCAGCAGCTTGGCGTTGAGCCTAACCTACGAGCAGTACTTC
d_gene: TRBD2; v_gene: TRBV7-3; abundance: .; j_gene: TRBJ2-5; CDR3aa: CASSLGSGLAGQETQYF; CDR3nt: TGTGCCAGCAGCTTAGGGTCTGGACTAGCGGGACAAGAGACCCAGTACTTC
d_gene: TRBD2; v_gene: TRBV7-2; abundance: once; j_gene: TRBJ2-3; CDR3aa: CASSLAGLAGVLDTQYF; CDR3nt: TGTGCCAGCAGCTTAGCGGGACTAGCGGGAGTACTAGATACGCAGTATTTT
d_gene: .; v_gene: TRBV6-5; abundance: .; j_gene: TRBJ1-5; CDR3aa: CASSYAATNQPQHF; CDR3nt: TGTGCCAGCAGTTACGCAGCCACTAATCAGCCCCAGCATTTT
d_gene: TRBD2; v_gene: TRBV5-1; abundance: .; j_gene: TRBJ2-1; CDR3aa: CASSSPGRGGNEQFF; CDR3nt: TGCGCCAGCAGCTCCCCGGGGCGGGGGGGCAATGAGCAGTTCTTC
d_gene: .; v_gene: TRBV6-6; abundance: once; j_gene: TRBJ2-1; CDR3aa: CASTHSGSSYNEQFF; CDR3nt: TGTGCCAGCACCCATTCGGGGAGCTCCTACAATGAGCAGTTCTTC